These T cell receptor beta chains were read from a single sample in a study of cytomegalovirus exposure and HLA in healthy donors. TCRdb keeps only in-frame clones here, not all; method: immunoSEQ multiplex PCR. The sample holds roughly 300,000 clones, 80% to 90% seen once. Sequencing was done on a sample of PBMCs. The origin of the receptors is a man aged 35 to 55 in good health and CMV-seropositive. CDR3s include the opening cysteine and the closing phenylalanine or tryptophan. D genes are given only for firm matches. A row's size may be missing; if present it is once, few, many or a size class.

d_call clone_size j_call v_call cdr3_nt cdr3_aa
TRBD1 - TRBJ2-5 TRBV28 TGTGCCAGCAGTGTAACAGGGGGCAGGGAGACCCAGTACTTC CASSVTGGRETQYF
- - TRBJ2-3 TRBV6-6 TGTGCCAGCAGTTACTCGAGTACGGTAGATACGCAGTATTTT CASSYSSTVDTQYF
TRBD2 - TRBJ2-7 TRBV28 TGTGCCAGCAGTTATCTAGCGGGGATACCCTACGAGCAGTACTTC CASSYLAGIPYEQYF
- - TRBJ2-7 TRBV19 TGTGCCAGTAGTTACGGTGGCGAGCAGTACTTC CASSYGGEQYF
TRBD1 - TRBJ2-1 TRBV5-8 TGTGCCAGCGAGAGGACAGGGGACCTTAATGAGCAGTTCTTC CASERTGDLNEQFF
- - TRBJ2-7 TRBV28 TGTGCCAGCAGTTTAAACTACGAGCAGTACTTC CASSLNYEQYF
- - TRBJ2-3 TRBV11-3 TGTGCCAGCAGCTTCAGAGGCGGCACAGATACGCAGTATTTT CASSFRGGTDTQYF
TRBD1 - TRBJ1-2 TRBV6-5 TGTGCCAGCAGTTACGGGGGGACAGGGGGCTATGGCTACACCTTC CASSYGGTGGYGYTF
- - TRBJ2-7 TRBV27 TGTGCCAGCAGTTCCCCGGGACACTTCTACGAGCAGTACTTC CASSSPGHFYEQYF
- - TRBJ2-7 TRBV6-5 TGTGCCAGCAGTTCAGGGTTCTCCTACGAGCAGTACTTC CASSSGFSYEQYF
- once TRBJ1-2 TRBV6-1 TGTGCCAGCAGTGAATTAGTTCGGACCGGAGGGTATGGCTACACCTTC CASSELVRTGGYGYTF
TRBD2 - TRBJ2-1 TRBV5-1 TGCGCCAGCAGCCCGGGGAGGGAGAGCGGTGAGCAGTTCTTC CASSPGRESGEQFF
- - TRBJ2-7 TRBV5-1 TGCGCCAGCGCCCCGGCAGGGGTCGCCTCCTCCTACGAGCAGTACTTC CASAPAGVASSYEQYF
TRBD2 - TRBJ2-1 TRBV10-2 TGCGCCAGCAGAGGGACTAGCGGTTCCTACAATGAGCAGTTCTTC CASRGTSGSYNEQFF
- - TRBJ2-7 TRBV11-3 TGTGCCAGCAGCCAGGGAGGTGGCTACGAGCAGTACTTC CASSQGGGYEQYF
- - TRBJ1-4 TRBV15 TGTGCCACCAGCAGAGCGGGGGGCATAGTTGGGGAAAAACTGTTTTTT CATSRAGGIVGEKLFF
- - TRBJ2-7 TRBV7-9 TGTGCCAGCAGCGGACAAAGTTGGTCCTACGAGCAGTACTTC CASSGQSWSYEQYF
TRBD2 - TRBJ2-7 TRBV5-1 TGCGCCAGCAGCCCCCAACTAGCGGGAGCCAGCGAGCAGTACTTC CASSPQLAGASEQYF
- - TRBJ2-6 TRBV19 TGTGCCAGTAGCTTCTACTCTGGGGCCAACGTCCTGACTTTC CASSFYSGANVLTF
- - TRBJ2-7 TRBV19 TGTGCCAGTAGTATTCAGCGGAGCTCCTACGAGCAGTACTTC CASSIQRSSYEQYF
TRBD1 - TRBJ2-1 TRBV7-3 TGTGCCAGCAGCGTCAAGGCGACAGGGATCTACAATGAGCAGTTCTTC CASSVKATGIYNEQFF
TRBD2 - TRBJ2-7 TRBV18 TGTGCCAGCTCACCCGGGACTAGCGGGACCGAGCAGTACTTC CASSPGTSGTEQYF
TRBD2 - TRBJ2-7 TRBV9 TGTGCCAGCAGCTACCTAGCGGGAGGGCGCGAGCAGTACTTC CASSYLAGGREQYF
- - TRBJ2-1 TRBV7-2 TGTGCCAGCAGCTCCCCGGGGGAGCAGTTCTTC CASSSPGEQFF
- - TRBJ2-7 TRBV7-6 TGTGCCAGCAGCTTAGGGAGTCGGTCCTACGAGCAGTACTTC CASSLGSRSYEQYF
TRBD2 few TRBJ2-1 TRBV5-1 TGCGCCAGCAGCACTACTTTTAGCGGGAGGCCCAATGAGCAGTTCTTC CASSTTFSGRPNEQFF
TRBD1 - TRBJ2-5 TRBV28 TGTGCCAGCAGTTTAGACAGGGTATTGGAGACCCAGTACTTC CASSLDRVLETQYF
TRBD2 once TRBJ2-1 TRBV7-2 TGTGCCAGCAGCTTAGCGGGAGGGCCCTACAATGAGCAGTTCTTC CASSLAGGPYNEQFF
- - TRBJ2-7 TRBV6-1 TGTGCCAGCTTAGTTATAAACGAGCAGTACTTC CASLVINEQYF
TRBD1 once TRBJ2-7 TRBV4-1 TGCGCCAGCAGCCAAGTGGGGACAGCCAAGGGCTACGAGCAGTACTTC CASSQVGTAKGYEQYF
TRBD2 - TRBJ2-1 TRBV18 TGTGCCAGCTCTCCTGAAGCGGGGACCTACAATGAGCAGTTCTTC CASSPEAGTYNEQFF
- - TRBJ1-1 TRBV28 TGTGCCAGCAGGGGGCGCGGTAGGGACACTGAAGCTTTCTTT CASRGRGRDTEAFF
TRBD2 - TRBJ2-1 TRBV2 TGTGCCACCGACAGCGGGAGCTCCTACAATGAGCAGTTCTTC CATDSGSSYNEQFF
- few TRBJ1-1 TRBV5-1 TGCGCCAGCAGCTTGGTCTCCGTCGCTGAAGCTTTCTTT CASSLVSVAEAFF
- - TRBJ2-1 TRBV5-1 TGCGCCAGCAGCTCTCCTTTGAGCTCCTACAATGAGCAGTTCTTC CASSSPLSSYNEQFF
- - TRBJ2-1 TRBV5-6 TGTGCCAGCAGCCACCCCGCAAGGACACTCTCCTACAATGAGCAGTTCTTC CASSHPARTLSYNEQFF
TRBD2 - TRBJ2-2 TRBV6-6 TGTGCCAGCAGTTACGAAGCGGGACGTGGCGGGGAGCTGTTTTTT CASSYEAGRGGELFF
- once TRBJ1-4 TRBV7-7 TGTGCTAGCAGCTCAGGCGGGAAACTGTTTTTT CASSSGGKLFF
TRBD2 - TRBJ2-1 TRBV6-4 TGTGCCAGCAGTGACTCGAGGCTAGCGGCGTACAATGAGCAGTTCTTC CASSDSRLAAYNEQFF
TRBD2 - TRBJ2-1 TRBV15 TGTGCCACCAGCAGAGCACTAGCGGGTAATGAGCAGTTCTTC CATSRALAGNEQFF
TRBD2 - TRBJ2-2 TRBV7-2 TGTGCCAGCAGCTTAGCCGGGACTAGCCGGACCGGGGAGCTGTTTTTT CASSLAGTSRTGELFF
TRBD2 once TRBJ2-3 TRBV29-1 TGCAGCGTGGAAGGACTAGCGGGAGTTGGTGATACGCAGTATTTT CSVEGLAGVGDTQYF
TRBD1 - TRBJ2-4 TRBV5-1 TGCGCCAGCAGCCGATGGACAGGGTTGGACATTCAGTACTTC CASSRWTGLDIQYF
TRBD2 few TRBJ2-1 TRBV4-1 TGCGCCAGCAGCCAAGTTGCGGGAGCGGGTTACAATGAGCAGTTCTTC CASSQVAGAGYNEQFF
- - TRBJ1-5 TRBV19 TGTGCCAGTAGTATTGCGGCAACTTATCAGCCCCAGCATTTT CASSIAATYQPQHF
- few TRBJ2-6 TRBV27 TGTGCCAGCAGTTTATCCCCCAGGGCTGGGGCCAACGTCCTGACTTTC CASSLSPRAGANVLTF
TRBD1 - TRBJ2-1 TRBV7-2 TGTGCCAGCGGGGAATGGACAGGGGCCTACAATGAGCAGTTCTTC CASGEWTGAYNEQFF
- - TRBJ2-7 TRBV6-4 TGTGCCAGCGCAGAGAGCTACGGGGTTTCCTACGAGCAGTACTTC CASAESYGVSYEQYF
- - TRBJ2-7 TRBV7-9 TGTGCCAGCAGCTCACAGGGCTACGAGCAGTACTTC CASSSQGYEQYF
- - TRBJ2-7 TRBV28 TGTGCCAGCAGCACCACAGGGCGCCTCTCCTACGAGCAGTACTTC CASSTTGRLSYEQYF
- - TRBJ2-3 TRBV2 TGTGCCAGCAGTGTTATGAAAAGCGCCGGCACAGATACGCAGTATTTT CASSVMKSAGTDTQYF
- - TRBJ2-5 TRBV7-9 TGTTCCAGCAGCTTAGGGTACAGGGAAGGGGAGACCCAGTACTTC CSSSLGYREGETQYF
TRBD1 - TRBJ1-2 TRBV6-6 TGTGCCAGCAGTTATCAGGGGGATGGCTACACCTTC CASSYQGDGYTF
TRBD1 once TRBJ1-2 TRBV9 TGTGCCAGCAGCGCCTTCGGACAGGGTAACTATGGCTACACCTTC CASSAFGQGNYGYTF
- - TRBJ1-1 TRBV7-3 TGTGCCAGCAGCTTACAGGGGCCACTAGAAGCTTTCTTT CASSLQGPLEAFF
- - TRBJ2-7 TRBV19 TGTGCCAGTAGTATAGAGGAGGGACCCACCTACGAGCAGTACTTC CASSIEEGPTYEQYF
TRBD2 - TRBJ2-1 TRBV2 TGTGCCAGCAGAGCTACTAGCGGGAGGGCCCGGGAGCAGTTCTTC CASRATSGRAREQFF
TRBD1 - TRBJ2-3 TRBV6-5 TGTGCCAGCAGTTCTTCCAGGGGGAGTACAGATACGCAGTATTTT CASSSSRGSTDTQYF